Presented here are 6 T cell receptor beta chains from one specimen sequenced in a study of CD8+CD57+ T cells in acquired aplastic anemia. Whoever was chosen for sequencing had shown CD8+CD57+ cell expansion by flow cytometry. Genomic DNA templated the TCR beta VDJ and CDR3 profiling. MiXCR, run by TCRdb on the reads, gives a single entry per CDR3 protein. The data hold hundreds of thousands of distinct CDR3 sequences, with around 32% observed a single time. The specimen sequenced was sorted CD4+, CD8+, or CD8+CD57+ T cells (not recorded which) from PBMCs. These receptors all stem from a human donor with aplastic anemia.

Ten or more counts support this clonotype. V gene TRBV15 combines with J gene TRBJ2-3; 11 bases align to TRBD1. The CDR3 is made up of 18 amino acids. V shed 3 bases, J shed 4 bases, and the junction held 12 bases outside the gene matches. Looked up from germline, CDR1 is LNHNV and CDR2 is YYDKDF (reference sequence). The CDR3 is CATSRDGPGQGESDTQYF. The DNA of the CDR3 is TGTGCCACCAGCAGGGACGGACCGGGACAGGGGGAATCAGATACGCAGTATTTT.

The V and J genes are TRBV19 and TRBJ2-4, with a tentative D call TRBD2 (5 bases). The V gene's germline CDR1 is LNHDA and CDR2 SQIVND (reference sequence). This CDR3 contains 15 residues. V was cut by 4 bases and J by 0 bases, with 10 bases left in between. CDR3 residues: CASSKWELAKNIQYF. The CDR3 coding sequence is TGTGCCAGTAGTAAGTGGGAGCTAGCCAAAAACATTCAGTACTTC.

This clonotype was counted ten times or more. The CDR3 nucleotides are TGTGCCAGCAGCCCTAGACAGGGGGCATTTGGTGGCTACACCTTC. Its translation: CASSPRQGAFGGYTF. V is TRBV7-6 and J is TRBJ1-2, with 10 bases matching TRBD1. Germline values: CDR1 SGHVS, CDR2 FNYEAQ. V shed 5 bases, J shed 7 bases, and the junction held 10 bases outside the gene matches. The length of the CDR3 is 15 residues.

A few counts support this clonotype. The rearrangement uses TRBV19 and TRBJ2-1; D is unresolved. Germline lookup yields CDR1 LNHDA and CDR2 SQIVND (reference sequence). This CDR3 region has 13 residues. V was cut by 9 bases and J by 10 bases, with 19 bases left in between. The CDR3 loop is CASSQEDLAEQFF. CDR3 sequence (DNA): TGTGCCAGCAGCCAAGAGGATCTGGCCGAGCAGTTCTTC.

The sample holds a few counts of this clonotype. The chain carries TRBV3-1 and TRBJ2-7; TRBD2 aligns across 10 bases. The CDR3 is made up of 15 amino acids. CDR1 is LGHDT and CDR2 is YNNKEL in the germline V gene (reference sequence). The trim removed 1 base at V and 7 bases at J, leaving 7 bases unmatched. Here the CDR3 DNA reads TGTGCCAGCAGCCAAGGGCTAGCGGGAGCTCGGGAGCAGTACTTC. It codes for CASSQGLAGAREQYF.

This chain joins TRBV2 and TRBJ2-1, with 12 nucleotides matching TRBD2. The germline gives CDR1 SNHLY, CDR2 FYNNEI. The ends lost 7 bases at V and 4 bases at J; junction bases unmatched: 5. The CDR3 totals 15 residues. The DNA for the CDR3 is TGTGCCAGCAAAAGGACTAGCGGGACTTACAATGAGCAGTTCTTC. Translating it yields CASKRTSGTYNEQFF.